This T cell receptor beta chain was captured by sequencing in a study of blood T cell repertoires in COVID-19. Sequencing was performed with immunoSEQ multiplex PCR; in TCRdb, only in-frame clones are kept and a portion is missing. The profile covers roughly 50,000 clones, with under 90% appearing a single time and more than 2.5% taken by the ten largest. J lost 4 bases, V lost 0 bases, and 6 bases had no gene match. The germline CDR1 and CDR2 sequences are SGHRS and YFSETQ. There are 15 residues in the CDR3. V gene TRBV5-1 combines with J gene TRBJ1-2, with 7 bases fitting TRBD1. The receptor comes from a man aged 50-59 years with acute or convalescent COVID-19. The sample comprised peripheral blood. The CDR3 loop is CASSLEAGGGYGYTF. Here the CDR3 DNA reads TGCGCCAGCAGCTTGGAGGCAGGGGGTGGCTATGGCTACACCTTC.